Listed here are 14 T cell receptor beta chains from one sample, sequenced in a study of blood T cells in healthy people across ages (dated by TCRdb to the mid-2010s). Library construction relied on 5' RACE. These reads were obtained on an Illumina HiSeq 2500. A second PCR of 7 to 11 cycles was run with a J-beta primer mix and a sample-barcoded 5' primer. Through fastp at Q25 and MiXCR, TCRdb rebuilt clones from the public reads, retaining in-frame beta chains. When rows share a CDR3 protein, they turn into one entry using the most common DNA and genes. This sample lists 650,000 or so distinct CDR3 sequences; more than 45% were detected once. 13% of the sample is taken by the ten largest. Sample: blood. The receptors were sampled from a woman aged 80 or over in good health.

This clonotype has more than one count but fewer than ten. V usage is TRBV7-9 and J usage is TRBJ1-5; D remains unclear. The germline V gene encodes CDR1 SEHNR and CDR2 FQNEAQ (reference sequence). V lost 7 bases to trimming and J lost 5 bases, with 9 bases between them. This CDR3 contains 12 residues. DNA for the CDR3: TGTGCCAGCAACCTCGGTGATCAGCCCCAGCATTTT. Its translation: CASNLGDQPQHF.

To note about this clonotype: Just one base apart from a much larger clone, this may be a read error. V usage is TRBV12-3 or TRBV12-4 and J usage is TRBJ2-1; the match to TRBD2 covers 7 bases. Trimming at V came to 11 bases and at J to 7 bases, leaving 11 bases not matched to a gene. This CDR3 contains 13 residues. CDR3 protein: CAGAWREGNEQFF. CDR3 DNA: TGTGCCGGCGCATGGAGGGAGGGGAATGAGCAGTTCTTC.

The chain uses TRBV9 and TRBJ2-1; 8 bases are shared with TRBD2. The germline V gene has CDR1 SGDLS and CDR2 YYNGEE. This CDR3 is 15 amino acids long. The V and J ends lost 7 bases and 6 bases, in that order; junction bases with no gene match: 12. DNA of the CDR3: TGTGCCAGCGGAGAGGGGACTAGGGGCTCCAATGAGCAGTTCTTC. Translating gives CASGEGTRGSNEQFF.

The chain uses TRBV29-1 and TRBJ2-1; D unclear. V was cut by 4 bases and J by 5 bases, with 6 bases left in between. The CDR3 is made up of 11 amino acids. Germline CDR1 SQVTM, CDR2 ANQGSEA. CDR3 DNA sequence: TGCAGCGTTGTATCAGACAATGAGCAGTTCTTC. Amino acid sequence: CSVVSDNEQFF.

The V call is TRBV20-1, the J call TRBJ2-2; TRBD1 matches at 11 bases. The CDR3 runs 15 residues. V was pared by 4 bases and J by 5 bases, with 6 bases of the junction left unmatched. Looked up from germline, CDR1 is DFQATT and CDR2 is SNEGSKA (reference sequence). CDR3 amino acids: CSATPGDRGTGELFF. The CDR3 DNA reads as TGCAGTGCTACCCCCGGGGACAGGGGGACCGGGGAGCTGTTTTTT.

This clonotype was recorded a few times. This CDR3 is CASKRDRGYSGANVLTF. As DNA, the CDR3 is TGTGCCAGCAAAAGGGACAGGGGTTATTCTGGGGCCAACGTCCTGACTTTC. V is TRBV12-3 or TRBV12-4 and J is TRBJ2-6, with TRBD1 matching over 10 bases. This CDR3 has 17 amino acids. After removal of 7 bases from V and 1 base from J, the junction contained 7 bases not matched to a gene.

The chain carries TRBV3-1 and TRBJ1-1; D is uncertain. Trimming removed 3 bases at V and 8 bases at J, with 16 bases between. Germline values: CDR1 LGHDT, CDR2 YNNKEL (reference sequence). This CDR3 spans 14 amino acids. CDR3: CASSHTTGPGEAFF. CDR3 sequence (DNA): TGTGCCAGCAGCCATACCACCGGACCTGGGGAAGCTTTCTTT.

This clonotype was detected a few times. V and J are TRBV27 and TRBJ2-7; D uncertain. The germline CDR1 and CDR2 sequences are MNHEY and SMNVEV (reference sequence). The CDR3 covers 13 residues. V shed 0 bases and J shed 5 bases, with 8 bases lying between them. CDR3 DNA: TGTGCCAGCAGTTTATCAGGGTACGACGAGCAGTACTTC. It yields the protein CASSLSGYDEQYF.

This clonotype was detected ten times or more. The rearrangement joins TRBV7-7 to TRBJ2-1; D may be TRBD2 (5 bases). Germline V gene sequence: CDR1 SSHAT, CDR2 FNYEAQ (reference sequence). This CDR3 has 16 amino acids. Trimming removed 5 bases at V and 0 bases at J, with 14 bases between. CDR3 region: CASSPSGPSSYNEQFF. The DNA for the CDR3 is TGTGCCAGCAGCCCGAGCGGACCCAGCTCCTACAATGAGCAGTTCTTC.

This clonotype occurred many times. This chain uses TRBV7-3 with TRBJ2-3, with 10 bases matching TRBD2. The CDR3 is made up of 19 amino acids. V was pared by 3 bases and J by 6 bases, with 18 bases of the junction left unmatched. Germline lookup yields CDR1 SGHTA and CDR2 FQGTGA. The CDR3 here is CASSFSTFSLAGVSDTQYF. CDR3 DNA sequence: TGTGCCAGCAGCTTCTCCACCTTTTCTCTAGCGGGAGTTTCCGATACGCAGTATTTT. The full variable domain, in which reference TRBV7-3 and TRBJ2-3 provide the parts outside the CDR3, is GAGVSQTPSNKVTEKGKYVELRCDPISGHTALYWYRQSLGQGPEFLIYFQGTGAADDSGLPNDRFFAVRPEGSVSTLKIQRTERGDSAVYLCASSFSTFSLAGVSDTQYFGPGTRLTVL.

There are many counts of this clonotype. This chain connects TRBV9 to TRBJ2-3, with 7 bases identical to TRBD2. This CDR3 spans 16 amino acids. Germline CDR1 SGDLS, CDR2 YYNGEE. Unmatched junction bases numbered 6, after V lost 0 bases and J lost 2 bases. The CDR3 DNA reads TGTGCCAGCAGCGTAGCTCCAGCGGGATACACAGATACGCAGTATTTT. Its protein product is CASSVAPAGYTDTQYF. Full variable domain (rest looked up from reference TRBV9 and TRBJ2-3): DSGVTQTPKHLITATGQRVTLRCSPRSGDLSVYWYQQSLDQGLQFLIQYYNGEERAKGNILERFSAQQFPDLHSELNLSSLELGDSALYFCASSVAPAGYTDTQYFGPGTRLTVL.

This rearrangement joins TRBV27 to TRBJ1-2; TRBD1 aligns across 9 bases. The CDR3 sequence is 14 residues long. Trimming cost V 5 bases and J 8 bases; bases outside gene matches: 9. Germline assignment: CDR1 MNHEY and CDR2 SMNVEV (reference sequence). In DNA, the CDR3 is TGTGCCAGCAGTGCAAACACCGGGACAGGGGGCTACACCTTC. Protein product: CASSANTGTGGYTF.

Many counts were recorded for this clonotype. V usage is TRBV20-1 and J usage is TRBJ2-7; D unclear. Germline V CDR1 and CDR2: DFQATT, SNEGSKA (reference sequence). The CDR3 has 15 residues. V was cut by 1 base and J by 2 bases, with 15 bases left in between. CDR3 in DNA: TGCAGTGCTAGAGTCGGCGATGGGCGGACCTACGAGCAGTACTTC. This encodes CSARVGDGRTYEQYF.

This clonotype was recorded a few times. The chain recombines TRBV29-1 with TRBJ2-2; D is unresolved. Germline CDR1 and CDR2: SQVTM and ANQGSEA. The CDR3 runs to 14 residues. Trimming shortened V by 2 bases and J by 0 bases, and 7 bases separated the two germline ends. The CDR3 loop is CSVERASNTGELFF. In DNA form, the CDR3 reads TGCAGCGTTGAAAGGGCCTCGAACACCGGGGAGCTGTTTTTT.